The next 22 T cell receptor beta chains were all read from a single sample in a study of control samples from healthy donors and cancer patients. Some clones are missing from TCRdb's copy, which holds only in-frame ones; the method was immunoSEQ multiplex PCR. The sample includes fewer than 250,000 clones. Specimen: blood. These receptors were collected from a woman under 40 in good health.

Note on this clone: Other nucleotide sequences from this sample produce the same CDR3. The genes are TRBV27 and TRBJ1-1; D not resolved. V lost 0 bases and J lost 6, with 8 bases in between. Germline-derived CDR1 and CDR2 are MNHEY and SMNVEV (reference sequence). The CDR3 extends over 13 amino acids. The CDR3: CASSLSGRAEAFF. The CDR3 nucleotides read TGTGCCAGCAGTTTATCGGGGAGAGCTGAAGCTTTCTTT.

The J gene is TRBJ2-5, the V gene TRBV11-3; 7 bases agree with TRBD1. V shed 1 base, J shed 4 bases, and the junction held 9 bases outside the gene matches. Germline V gene data show CDR1 as SGHNT and CDR2 as YENEEA. This CDR3 region has 16 residues. CDR3 amino acids: CASSLGFKGAGETQYF. The CDR3 DNA is TGTGCCAGCAGCTTAGGATTTAAGGGGGCCGGAGAGACCCAGTACTTC. The full variable domain, in which reference TRBV11-3 and TRBJ2-5 provide the parts outside the CDR3, is EAGVVQSPRYKIIEKKQPVAFWCNPISGHNTLYWYLQNLGQGPELLIRYENEEAVDDSQLPKDRFSAERLKGVDSTLKIQPAELGDSAVYLCASSLGFKGAGETQYFGPGTRLLVL.

The chain couples TRBV4-1 to TRBJ2-3; D is uncertain. V lost 5 bases to trimming and J lost 6 bases, with 18 bases between them. Germline values: CDR1 MGHRA, CDR2 YSYEKL. The CDR3 is 15 residues long. CDR3 DNA sequence: TGCGCCAGCAGCATCCTCCGGCACTTGGAGGATACGCAGTATTTT. It is translated as CASSILRHLEDTQYF.

The CDR3 region has the DNA TGTGCCGGAGAGGGTAGTGTGGCCAATAGGGGCTACACCTTC. Translated: CAGEGSVANRGYTF. The chain uses TRBV2 and TRBJ1-2, with D unclear. Trimming removed 11 bases at V and 8 bases at J, with 24 bases between. The CDR3 length is 14 residues. The germline V gene encodes CDR1 SNHLY and CDR2 FYNNEI.

The genes are TRBV7-6 and TRBJ2-5; D unclear. Germline V gene sequence: CDR1 SGHVS, CDR2 FNYEAQ. This CDR3 is built from 14 residues. The germline V and J ends were trimmed by 1 base and 5 bases, with 11 bases remaining between them. The CDR3 loop is CASSLGTARETQYF. The CDR3 DNA reads TGTGCCAGCAGCTTAGGGACCGCCAGGGAGACCCAGTACTTC.

This chain connects TRBV3-1 (or the pseudogene TRBV3-2) to TRBJ2-7, with D possibly being TRBD1 (6 bases). This CDR3 has 14 residues. The ends were cut back, 5 bases at V and 1 base at J, with 12 bases in the middle. The germline V gene has CDR1 LGHDT and CDR2 YNNKEL (reference sequence). CDR3 DNA: TGTGCCAGCAGCATGGACAGCAAGTCCTACGAGCAGTACTTC. Protein sequence: CASSMDSKSYEQYF.

The chain has TRBV7-9 and TRBJ2-1; D call uncertain. V lost 4 bases to trimming and J lost 3 bases, with 4 bases between them. Looked up from germline, CDR1 is SEHNR and CDR2 is FQNEAQ (reference sequence). This CDR3 contains 12 residues. The CDR3 sequence is CASSSHYNEQFF. CDR3 in DNA: TGTGCCAGCAGCTCCCACTACAATGAGCAGTTCTTC.

The chain is built from TRBV7-9 and TRBJ1-1; tentative D call: TRBD1 (5 bases). V lost 2 bases and J lost 7, with 17 bases in between. The germline CDR1 and CDR2 sequences are SEHNR and FQNEAQ (reference sequence). The CDR3 extends over 15 amino acids. CDR3 region: CASSLNFPGTGEAFF. CDR3 sequence (DNA): TGTGCCAGCAGCTTAAACTTCCCGGGGACCGGTGAAGCTTTCTTT. The full variable domain, its missing parts supplied by reference TRBV7-9 and TRBJ1-1, is DTGVSQNPRHKITKRGQNVTFRCDPISEHNRLYWYRQTLGQGPEFLTYFQNEAQLEKSRLLSDRFSAERPKGSFSTLEIQRTEQGDSAMYLCASSLNFPGTGEAFFGQGTRLTVV.

The rearrangement joins TRBV12-3 or TRBV12-4 to TRBJ2-4, with D possibly called TRBD1 or TRBD2 (5 bases each). Between the trimmed V and J ends, which lost 8 bases and 4 bases, there was a span of 12 bases. This CDR3 contains 13 residues. CDR3 sequence: CASDRDGKNIQYF. In DNA, the CDR3 is TGTGCCAGCGACCGGGACGGGAAAAACATTCAGTACTTC.

V and J are TRBV19 and TRBJ1-1; D possibly corresponds to TRBD1 (6 bases). Trimming removed 7 bases at V and 4 bases at J, with 16 bases between. The CDR3 runs to 14 residues. Per germline, CDR1 LNHDA and CDR2 SQIVND (reference sequence). CDR3 coding DNA: TGTGCCAGTACCTTGGACAGACGAGGCACTGAAGCTTTCTTT. It yields the protein CASTLDRRGTEAFF.

This rearrangement joins TRBV24-1 to TRBJ1-5; D call uncertain. The V gene lost 3 bases and the J gene lost 7 bases, with 6 bases spanning the gap. The V gene's germline CDR1 is KGHDR and CDR2 SFDVKD. This CDR3 is 12 amino acids long. This CDR3 reads CATSDRGQPQHF. The DNA for the CDR3 is TGTGCCACCAGTGATCGTGGACAGCCCCAGCATTTT.

The rearrangement links TRBV18 to TRBJ2-5; D is undetermined. CDR3 size: 11 residues. With 6 bases removed from V and 5 bases from J, the gap between germline ends came to 7 bases. Germline CDR1 and CDR2: KGHSH and LQKENI. The chain's CDR3 is CASSTRETQYF. For the CDR3, the DNA is TGTGCCAGCTCCACCCGGGAGACCCAGTACTTC.

This chain joins TRBV9 and TRBJ1-1; D is unclear. Trimming took 3 bases from V and 0 from J, leaving 15 bases between them. The CDR3 is 16 residues long. The germline V gene has CDR1 SGDLS and CDR2 YYNGEE. The CDR3 nucleotides read TGTGCCAGCAGCGCCTCCGCGGACGGCTTGAACACTGAAGCTTTCTTT. It specifies CASSASADGLNTEAFF.

The chain links TRBV18 to TRBJ1-1; 7 nucleotides align to TRBD1. CDR1 and CDR2 (germline): KGHSH, LQKENI. Trimming removed 6 bases from V and 1 base from J; junction bases left unmatched: 5. The CDR3 has 14 amino acids. CDR3 region: CASSPRTGNTEAFF. The CDR3 DNA follows: TGTGCCAGCTCGCCTAGGACAGGGAACACTGAAGCTTTCTTT. Complete variable domain (other parts from reference TRBV18 and TRBJ1-1): NAGVMQNPRHLVRRRGQEARLRCSPMKGHSHVYWYRQLPEEGLKFMVYLQKENIIDESGMPKERFSAEFPKEGPSILRIQQVVRGDSAAYFCASSPRTGNTEAFFGQGTRLTVV.

As to this clone: The sample carries other DNA sequences with the same CDR3. This sequence joins TRBV27 and TRBJ2-5; D remains ambiguous. The CDR3 runs 14 residues. V was pared by 3 bases and J by 4 bases, with 12 bases between. In germline, CDR1 is MNHEY, CDR2 SMNVEV (reference sequence). CDR3 residues: CASSFSGTRETQYF. CDR3 in DNA: TGTGCCAGCAGTTTTTCGGGCACCAGAGAGACCCAGTACTTC.

The gene calls are TRBV7-3 and TRBJ2-2; 9 bases match TRBD1. V gave up 2 bases and J gave up 1 base; unmatched junction bases: 2. CDR1 is SGHTA, CDR2 FQGTGA, per germline. The CDR3 length is 16 residues. The CDR3 loop is CASSLGGQGNTGELFF. In nucleotides, the CDR3 is TGTGCCAGCAGCTTAGGGGGACAGGGGAACACCGGGGAGCTGTTTTTT.

The CDR3 region has the DNA TGTGCCAGCAGTTCCCCGGGACAGGGGACCACAGATACGCAGTATTTT. This gives the protein CASSSPGQGTTDTQYF. The V and J genes are TRBV28 and TRBJ2-3; 10 nucleotides match TRBD1. Germline values: CDR1 MDHEN, CDR2 SYDVKM. V was clipped by 4 bases and J by 2 bases; unmatched bases: 6. CDR3 length: 16 residues.

This chain links TRBV5-6 with TRBJ1-1; possibly TRBD1 for D (5 bases). This CDR3 is built from 14 residues. Germline loops: CDR1 SGHDT, CDR2 YYEEEE. V dropped 1 base and J dropped 0 bases, with 7 bases sitting between them. CDR3 region: CASSLQGVNTEAFF. The CDR3 DNA is TGTGCCAGCAGCTTGCAGGGCGTGAACACTGAAGCTTTCTTT.

In DNA form, the CDR3 reads TGTGCCAGCAGCCTCGGGCCCCAGGGGGCGCGAGAGCAGTTCTTC. Translating gives CASSLGPQGAREQFF. The chain combines TRBV9 with TRBJ2-1, with TRBD1 matching 8 bases. V lost 4 bases and J lost 10; bases outside the gene matches: 13. There are 15 residues in the CDR3. Germline-derived CDR1 and CDR2 are SGDLS and YYNGEE.

The chain joins TRBV2 to TRBJ2-1, with 10 bases that match TRBD2. J lost 7 bases, V lost 5 bases, and 8 bases had no gene match. This CDR3 spans 15 amino acids. CDR1 is SNHLY, CDR2 FYNNEI, per germline. The CDR3 DNA reads TGTGCCAGCAGTCCGACTAGCGGGTCCTTGAATGAGCAGTTCTTC. It translates to CASSPTSGSLNEQFF.

The chain links TRBV12-3 or TRBV12-4 to TRBJ2-3; D unclear. The CDR3 is 12 residues long. With 4 bases removed from V and 6 bases from J, the gap between germline ends came to 8 bases. The CDR3 loop is CASSWVGDTQYF. The CDR3 nucleotides read TGTGCCAGCAGTTGGGTGGGTGATACGCAGTATTTT.

Details on this clone: The junction does not match germline at one end; this may be a read error. The chain is built from TRBV4-1 and TRBJ1-6, with D unclear. Germline V gene data show CDR1 as MGHRA and CDR2 as YSYEKL. This CDR3 contains 11 residues. Written as DNA, the CDR3 is TGCGCCAGCAGCCAGGATTCTCCCCTCCACTTT. The encoded protein is CASSQDSPLHF.